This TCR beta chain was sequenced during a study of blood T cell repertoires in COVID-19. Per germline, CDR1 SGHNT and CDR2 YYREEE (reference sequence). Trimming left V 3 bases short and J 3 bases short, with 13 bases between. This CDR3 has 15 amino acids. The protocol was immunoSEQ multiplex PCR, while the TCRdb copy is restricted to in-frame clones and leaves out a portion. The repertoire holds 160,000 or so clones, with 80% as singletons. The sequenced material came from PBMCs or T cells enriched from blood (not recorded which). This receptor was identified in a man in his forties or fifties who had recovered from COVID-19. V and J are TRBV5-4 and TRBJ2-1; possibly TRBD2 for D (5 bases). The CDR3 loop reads CASSSRTSFYNEQFF. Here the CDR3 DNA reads TGTGCCAGCAGCTCTAGGACTTCCTTCTACAATGAGCAGTTCTTC.